The rows below give T cell receptor beta chains drawn from one sample of a study of monozygotic twins with inflammatory bowel disease. No DNA is given; TCRdb re-called the 5' RACE reads and lists each CDR3 protein once. The sample table sets out about 160,000 distinct CDR3 sequences. Sequencing used blood. Receptor source: a human donor with ulcerative colitis or Crohn's disease, or a healthy co-twin of an affected twin (not recorded which). The CDR3 runs from the conserved cysteine through the conserved F or W.

J	V	CDR3
TRBJ2-1	TRBV12-3/TRBV12-4	CASSLGLAEGYGQFF
TRBJ1-1	TRBV7-9	CASSFGTGGLNTEAFF
TRBJ1-1	TRBV5-1	CASSLNRGVTEAFF
TRBJ2-2	TRBV24-1	CATSGPGNSGELFF
TRBJ2-5	TRBV24-1	CATSDWKYQETQYF
TRBJ2-5	TRBV29-1	CSVASPGLETQYF
TRBJ2-3	TRBV5-1	CASSLELAGADTQYF
TRBJ2-2	TRBV7-8	CASSRLAGNTGELFF
TRBJ2-5	TRBV5-1	CASNVPGIWEETQYF
TRBJ1-1	TRBV2	CASRYFAGTGTNTEAFF
TRBJ2-7	TRBV24-1	CATSDPGTGVLEQYF
TRBJ2-7	TRBV5-1	CASSSIKQEDEQYF
TRBJ1-5	TRBV20-1	CSARKPEGNQPQHF
TRBJ2-4	TRBV24-1	CATSDWDQGELAKNIQYF
TRBJ2-4	TRBV27	CASSYGTGLRDDKNIQYF
TRBJ2-3	TRBV2	CASSRLRASTDTQYF
TRBJ2-2	TRBV5-1	CASSYSGLAGGKRNTGELFF
TRBJ2-7	TRBV10-3	CASRTVASYEQYF
TRBJ2-7	TRBV14	CASSIRQGTYEQYF
TRBJ1-1	TRBV14	CASSQDLNTEAFF
TRBJ2-7	TRBV27	CASSLPRSYEQYF
TRBJ1-5	TRBV27	CASSLGWNSNQPQHF
TRBJ2-5	TRBV20-1	CSARGRFEAQYF
TRBJ2-6	TRBV6-5	CASSYSARAGANVLTF
TRBJ2-7	TRBV5-1	CASSRTSGKYEQYF
TRBJ1-2	TRBV29-1	CSVVKWDNSPGGF
TRBJ2-4	TRBV4-2	CASSQEGDAKNIQYF
TRBJ1-3	TRBV3-1	CASSQDWRQGVSSGNTIYF
TRBJ2-7	TRBV5-1	CASSFLQGAGGYEQYF
TRBJ2-7	TRBV6-1	CASSPGLAPSYEQYF
TRBJ2-7	TRBV5-1	CASSRDEAYYEQYF
TRBJ2-1	TRBV13	CASSPGTGGYNEQFF
TRBJ2-1	TRBV7-3	CASSSPMGAVAYNEQFF
TRBJ1-2	TRBV29-1	CSVDTTGGRYGYTF
TRBJ2-1	TRBV5-1	CASSLGQGGYNEQFF
TRBJ2-2	TRBV28	CASSSQYTGELFF
TRBJ2-7	TRBV4-2	CASSQASGGSSYEQYF
TRBJ2-7	TRBV7-2	CASSLRGTSGRSYEQYF
TRBJ1-1	TRBV19	CASRGGTANTEAFF
TRBJ1-2	TRBV19	CASSISSYGYTF
TRBJ2-3	TRBV18	CASSPPSGPQDTQYF
TRBJ1-2	TRBV5-1	CASSFLADRDGYTF
TRBJ1-2	TRBV9	CASMRAAGGFYGYTF
TRBJ1-5	TRBV24-1	CATSRAGDNQPQHF
TRBJ2-1	TRBV7-9	CASRQNSGGAGEQFF
TRBJ1-1	TRBV5-1	CASRVSWGHNTEAFF
TRBJ1-2	TRBV3-1	CASSRKGGIYGYTF
TRBJ1-1	TRBV18	CASSPLRTGGAMNTEAFF
TRBJ2-7	TRBV14	CASSQGTYISYEQYF
TRBJ2-3	TRBV4-3	CASSRSGTGGADTQYF